This T cell receptor beta chain is drawn from a study of beta chain features in type 1 diabetes. General study findings and limits: PCR might favor shorter templates, but any such skew would affect patients and controls equally. Cells carrying high TCR expression could end up over-represented when cDNA is sequenced. The study left unresolved whether HLA type influences TCRB rearrangement.

Sequencing targeted expressed TCRB transcripts, as all isolated RNA had been reverse transcribed. The repertoire was sequenced with immunoSEQ multiplex PCR; TCRdb's copy has only in-frame clones and lacks some. The sample includes around 150,000 clones, around 7% of them seen just once. This clone turned up a few times. Its antigen remains unknown. CDR1 SGDLS and CDR2 YYNGEE come from the germline V gene. The CDR3 consists of 16 residues. J lost 1 base, V lost 4 bases, and 7 bases had no gene match. Naive, central memory, regulatory and stem cell-like memory cells within the CD4+ compartment were sorted using CD45RO/CCR7/CD25/CD127/CD95/CD27.

The J gene is TRBJ2-5, the V gene TRBV9; 10 bases match TRBD2. Sequencing was carried out using central memory CD4+ T cells from blood. This clonotype originated in a woman younger than 45 in good health. The CDR3 DNA reads TGTGCCAGCAGCCCATCGACTAGCGGGCCCCAAGAGACCCAGTACTTC. Amino acid sequence: CASSPSTSGPQETQYF.